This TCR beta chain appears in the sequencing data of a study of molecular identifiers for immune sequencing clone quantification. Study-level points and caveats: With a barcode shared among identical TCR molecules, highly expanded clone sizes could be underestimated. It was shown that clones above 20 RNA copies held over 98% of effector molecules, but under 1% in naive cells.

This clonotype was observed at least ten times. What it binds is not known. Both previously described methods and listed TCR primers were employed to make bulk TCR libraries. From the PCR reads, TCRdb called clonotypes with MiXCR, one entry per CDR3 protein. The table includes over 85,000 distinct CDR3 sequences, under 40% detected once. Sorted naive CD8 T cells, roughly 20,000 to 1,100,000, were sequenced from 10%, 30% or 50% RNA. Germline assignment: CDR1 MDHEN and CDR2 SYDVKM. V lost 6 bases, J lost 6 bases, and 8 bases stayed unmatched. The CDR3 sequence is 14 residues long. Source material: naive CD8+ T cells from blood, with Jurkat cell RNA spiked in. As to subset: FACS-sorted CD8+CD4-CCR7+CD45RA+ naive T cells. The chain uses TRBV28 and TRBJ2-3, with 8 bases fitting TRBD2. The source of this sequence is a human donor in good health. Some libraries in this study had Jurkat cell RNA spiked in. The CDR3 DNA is TGTGCCAGCAGCATGGGACTAGTTATGGATACGCAGTATTTT. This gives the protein CASSMGLVMDTQYF. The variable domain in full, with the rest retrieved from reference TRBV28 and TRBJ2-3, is DVKVTQSSRYLVKRTGEKVFLECVQDMDHENMFWYRQDPGLGLRLIYFSYDVKMKEKGDIPEGYSVSREKKERFSLILESASTNQTSMYLCASSMGLVMDTQYFGPGTRLTVL.